This T cell receptor beta chain was observed in a study of T cell repertoires in ileal Crohn's disease. Study background: About half received postoperative treatment, around ten with thiopurines and 15 to 20 anti-TNF. Study-level points and caveats: High-frequency clones were more common in sorted CD8 than CD4 cells.

Concerning this clone itself: The antigen remains unidentified.

Assay: immunoSEQ multiplex PCR; the TCRdb copy retains only in-frame clones and omits some. The sample carries approximately 13,000 clones, approximately 70% recorded once. The receptor comes from an adult with Crohn's disease. Material: ileal tissue.

The CDR3 sequence is CASSLNPGVHEQYF. DNA of the CDR3: TGTGCCAGCAGCTTAAACCCGGGTGTCCACGAGCAGTACTTC. V is TRBV11-3 and J is TRBJ2-7; D unclear. V was trimmed by 2 bases and J by 5 bases, leaving 13 bases between them. This CDR3 is 14 amino acids long. Germline CDR1 reads SGHNT; CDR2 reads YENEEA.